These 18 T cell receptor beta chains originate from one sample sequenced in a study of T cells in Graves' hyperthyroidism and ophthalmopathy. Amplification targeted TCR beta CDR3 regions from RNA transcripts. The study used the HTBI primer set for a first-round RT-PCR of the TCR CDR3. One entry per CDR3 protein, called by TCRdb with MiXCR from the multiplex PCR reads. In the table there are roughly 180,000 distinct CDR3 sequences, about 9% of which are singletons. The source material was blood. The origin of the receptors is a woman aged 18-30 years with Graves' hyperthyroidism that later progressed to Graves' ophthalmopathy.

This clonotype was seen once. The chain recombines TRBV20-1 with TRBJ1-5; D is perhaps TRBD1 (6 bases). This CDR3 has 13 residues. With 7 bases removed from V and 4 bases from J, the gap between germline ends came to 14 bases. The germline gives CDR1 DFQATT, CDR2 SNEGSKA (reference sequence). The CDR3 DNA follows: TGCAGTGTGAACGACAGGTCAAATCAGCCCCAGCATTTT. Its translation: CSVNDRSNQPQHF.

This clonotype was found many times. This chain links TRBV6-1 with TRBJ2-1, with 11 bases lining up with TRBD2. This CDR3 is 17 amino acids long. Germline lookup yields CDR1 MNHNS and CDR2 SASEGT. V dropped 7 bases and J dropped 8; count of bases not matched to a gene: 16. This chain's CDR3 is CASTLAPLAGGIDEQFF. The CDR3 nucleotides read TGTGCCAGCACCCTAGCCCCTTTAGCGGGGGGGATCGATGAGCAGTTCTTC.

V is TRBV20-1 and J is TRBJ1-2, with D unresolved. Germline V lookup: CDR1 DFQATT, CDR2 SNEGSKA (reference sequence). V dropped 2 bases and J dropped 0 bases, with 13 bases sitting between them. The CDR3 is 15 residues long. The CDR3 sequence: CSARSPLGTNYGYTF. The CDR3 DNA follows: TGCAGTGCTAGAAGTCCGCTCGGGACTAACTATGGCTACACCTTC.

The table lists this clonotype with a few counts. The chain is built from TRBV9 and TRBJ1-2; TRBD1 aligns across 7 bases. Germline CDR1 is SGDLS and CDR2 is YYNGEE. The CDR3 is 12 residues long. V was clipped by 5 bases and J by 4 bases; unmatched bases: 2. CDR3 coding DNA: TGTGCCAGCAGTGGGACAGCCTATGGCTACACCTTC. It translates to CASSGTAYGYTF.

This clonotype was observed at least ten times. CDR3 coding DNA: TGTGCCTGGGTGGGGACAGTTGAAGCTTTCTTT. Translated: CAWVGTVEAFF. This chain connects TRBV30 to TRBJ1-1; 7 nucleotides agree with TRBD1. The CDR3 runs 11 residues. Losses at the gene ends were 5 bases for V and 7 bases for J; bases not matched to a gene: 4. Germline V gene sequence: CDR1 GTSNPN, CDR2 SVGIG (reference sequence).

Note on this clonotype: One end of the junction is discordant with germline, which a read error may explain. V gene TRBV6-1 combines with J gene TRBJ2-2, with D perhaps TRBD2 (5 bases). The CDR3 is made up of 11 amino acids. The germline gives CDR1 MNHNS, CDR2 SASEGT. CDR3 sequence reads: CASSDSGKLFF. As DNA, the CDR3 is TGTGCCAGCAGTGACTCCGGGAAGCTGTTTTTT.

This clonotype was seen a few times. The CDR3 nucleotides are TGTGCCAGCTCCCTTCTCACTAGCGGGAGGGCCGGGAACGAGCAGTACTTC. It is translated as CASSLLTSGRAGNEQYF. The chain recombines TRBV18 with TRBJ2-7; 13 nucleotides agree with TRBD2. The ends lost 6 bases at V and 5 bases at J; junction bases unmatched: 13. This CDR3 has 17 residues. Germline V CDR1 and CDR2: KGHSH, LQKENI.

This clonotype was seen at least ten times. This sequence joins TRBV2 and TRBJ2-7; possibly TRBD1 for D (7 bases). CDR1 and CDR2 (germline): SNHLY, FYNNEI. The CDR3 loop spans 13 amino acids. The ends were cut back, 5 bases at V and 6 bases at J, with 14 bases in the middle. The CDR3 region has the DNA TGTGCCAGCAGTCGTCAGGGGGGTGGCGAGCAGTACTTC. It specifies CASSRQGGGEQYF.

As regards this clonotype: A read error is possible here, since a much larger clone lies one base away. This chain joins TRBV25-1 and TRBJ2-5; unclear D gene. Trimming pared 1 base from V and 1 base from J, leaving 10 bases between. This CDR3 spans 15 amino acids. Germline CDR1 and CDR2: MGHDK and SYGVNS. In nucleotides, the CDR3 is TGTGCCAGCAGTGAATCGCAGATTCCCCAAGAGACCCAGTACTTC. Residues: CASSESQIPQETQYF.

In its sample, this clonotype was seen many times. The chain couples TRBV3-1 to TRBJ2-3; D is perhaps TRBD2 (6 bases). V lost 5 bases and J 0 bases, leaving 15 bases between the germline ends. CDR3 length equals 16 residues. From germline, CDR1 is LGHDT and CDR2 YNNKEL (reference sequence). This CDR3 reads CASSSFLGTSTDTQYF. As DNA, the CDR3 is TGTGCCAGCAGCTCCTTTCTAGGGACTAGCACAGATACGCAGTATTTT.

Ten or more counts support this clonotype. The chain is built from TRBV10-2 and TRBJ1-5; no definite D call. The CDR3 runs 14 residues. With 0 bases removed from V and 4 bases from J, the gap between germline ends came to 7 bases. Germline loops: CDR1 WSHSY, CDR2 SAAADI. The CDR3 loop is CASSESGENQPQHF. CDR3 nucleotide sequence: TGCGCCAGCAGTGAGTCGGGAGAGAATCAGCCCCAGCATTTT.

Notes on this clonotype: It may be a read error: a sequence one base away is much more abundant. The DNA for the CDR3 is TGCAGTGCTAGGGACAGTCCCGATTCACCCCTCCACTTT. This sequence encodes CSARDSPDSPLHF. The V call is TRBV20-1, the J call TRBJ1-6; D perhaps matches TRBD1 (6 bases). CDR1 is DFQATT, CDR2 SNEGSKA, per germline (reference sequence). V shed 3 bases and J shed 8 bases, with 11 bases lying between them. The CDR3 is 13 residues long.

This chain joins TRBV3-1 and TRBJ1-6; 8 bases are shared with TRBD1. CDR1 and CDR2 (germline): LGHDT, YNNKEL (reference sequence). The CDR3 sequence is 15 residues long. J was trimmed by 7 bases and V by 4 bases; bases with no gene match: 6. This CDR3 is CASSLIGTGNSPLHF. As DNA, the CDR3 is TGTGCCAGCAGCCTTATAGGGACAGGCAATTCACCCCTCCACTTT.

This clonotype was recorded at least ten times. In DNA, the CDR3 is TGTGCCAGCAGTGCCTTTAGGGAGACCCAGTACTTC. As protein: CASSAFRETQYF. The V call is TRBV7-8, the J call TRBJ2-5, with D unclear. The ends were cut back, 6 bases at V and 5 bases at J, with 10 bases in the middle. This CDR3 region has 12 residues. Germline V CDR1 and CDR2: SGHVS, FQNEAQ.

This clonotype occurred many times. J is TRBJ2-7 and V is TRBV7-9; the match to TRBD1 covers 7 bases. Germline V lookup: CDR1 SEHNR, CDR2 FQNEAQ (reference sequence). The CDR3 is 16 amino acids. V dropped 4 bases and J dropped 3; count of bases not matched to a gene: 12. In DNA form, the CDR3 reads TGTGCCAGCAGCTCCCTCACAGGGGAGTTGATCTACGAGCAGTACTTC. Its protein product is CASSSLTGELIYEQYF.

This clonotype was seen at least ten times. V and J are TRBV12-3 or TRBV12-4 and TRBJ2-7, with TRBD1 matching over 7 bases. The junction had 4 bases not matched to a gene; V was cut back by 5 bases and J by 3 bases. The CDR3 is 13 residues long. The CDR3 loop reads CASSPDRDYEQYF. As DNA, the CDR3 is TGTGCCAGCAGTCCTGACAGGGACTACGAGCAGTACTTC.

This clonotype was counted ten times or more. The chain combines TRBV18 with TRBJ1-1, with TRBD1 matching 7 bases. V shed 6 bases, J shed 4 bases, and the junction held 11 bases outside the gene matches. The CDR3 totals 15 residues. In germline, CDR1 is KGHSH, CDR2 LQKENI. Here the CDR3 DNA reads TGTGCCAGCTCGGCAGGAACAGGGGTCCGCACTGAAGCTTTCTTT. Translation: CASSAGTGVRTEAFF.

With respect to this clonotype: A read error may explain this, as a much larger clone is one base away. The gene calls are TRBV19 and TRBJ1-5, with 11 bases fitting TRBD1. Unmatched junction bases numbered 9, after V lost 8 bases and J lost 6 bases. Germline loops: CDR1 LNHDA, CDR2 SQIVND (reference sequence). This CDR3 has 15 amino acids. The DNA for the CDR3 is TGTGCCAGTGGAGCCTCCGGGACAGGGGGTCAGCCCCAGCATTTT. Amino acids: CASGASGTGGQPQHF.